The entry that follows covers one TCR beta chain sequence. No antigen is known for it. Researchers amplified the TCR beta CDR3 regions from RNA transcripts. First-round RT-PCR targeting the TCR CDR3 was performed with the HTBI primer set. TCRdb independently ran MiXCR on the multiplex PCR reads; one entry per CDR3 protein. In the table there are approximately 300,000 distinct CDR3 sequences, approximately 17% of which are singletons. This sample was included in a study of T cells in Graves' hyperthyroidism and ophthalmopathy. V was clipped by 2 bases and J by 10 bases, with 24 bases between them. Germline V gene lookup returns CDR1 ENHRY and CDR2 SYGVKD. The CDR3 contains 17 residues. From approximately 9.1 ml of fresh peripheral blood, PBMCs were isolated. The study's findings and limits: The model foresaw ophthalmopathy a median roughly 6 months prior to onset.

The sample was blood. The chain recombines TRBV10-3 with TRBJ2-1; maybe TRBD1 (7 bases). The sequence derives from a man aged 30 to 45 with Graves' hyperthyroidism. The CDR3: CAISERDQGGGNREQFF. CDR3 bases: TGTGCCATCAGTGAGAGGGACCAGGGGGGAGGAAATAGAGAGCAGTTCTTC.